This passage covers 32 T cell receptor beta chains from one sample sequenced in a study of beta chain features in type 1 diabetes. Study results and limitations: TCRB CDR3 length was moderately but significantly reduced in all four CD4+ subsets of Type 1 diabetes patients.

The antigens these receptors bind are not known. Isolated RNA was reverse transcribed in full, so expressed TCRB transcripts were sequenced. Assay: immunoSEQ multiplex PCR; the TCRdb copy retains only in-frame clones and omits some. The sample contains around 26,000 clones, 68% of which appear only once. Sequenced material: stem cell memory CD4+ T cells from blood. The receptor source for this set is a woman aged 40 to 55 with type 1 diabetes.

The chain couples TRBV4-2 to TRBJ2-5; D is unresolved. The CDR3 runs 13 residues. V gave up 5 bases and J gave up 7 bases, with 14 bases separating them. The germline V gene encodes CDR1 LGHNA and CDR2 YNFKEQ. The CDR3 protein is CASSLRGFGTQYF. The CDR3 DNA sequence: TGTGCCAGCAGCTTGCGCGGTTTCGGGACCCAGTACTTC.

The chain carries TRBV7-2 and TRBJ2-2, with unresolved D. The CDR3 has 13 residues. CDR1 is SGHTA, CDR2 FQGNSA, per germline. V gave up 2 bases and J gave up 3 bases, with 4 bases separating them. The CDR3: CASSLYDTGELFF. The CDR3, as DNA: TGTGCCAGCAGCTTATATGACACCGGGGAGCTGTTTTTT. Full variable domain (remainder filled in from reference TRBV7-2 and TRBJ2-2): GAGVSQSPSNKVTEKGKDVELRCDPISGHTALYWYRQSLGQGLEFLIYFQGNSAPDKSGLPSDRFSAERTGGSVSTLTIQRTQQEDSAVYLCASSLYDTGELFFGEGSRLTVL.

This chain connects TRBV9 to TRBJ1-1; 9 nucleotides match TRBD1. The CDR3 loop spans 14 amino acids. The germline V gene encodes CDR1 SGDLS and CDR2 YYNGEE. V trimming: 3 bases; J trimming: 2 bases; junction bases outside the gene matches: 2. Written as DNA, the CDR3 is TGTGCCAGCAGCGCACAGGGGGCCAACACTGAAGCTTTCTTT. It codes for CASSAQGANTEAFF.

This clone turned up a few times. The V call is TRBV7-8, the J call TRBJ2-7, with TRBD2 matching 10 bases. Germline CDR1 SGHVS, CDR2 FQNEAQ. Unmatched junction bases numbered 8, after V lost 2 bases and J lost 7 bases. The CDR3 extends over 15 amino acids. The CDR3 DNA follows: TGTGCCAGCAGCTTATTAGCGGGAGGCCTCCGGGAGCAGTACTTC. It yields the protein CASSLLAGGLREQYF.

This clone was observed a handful of times. The chain combines TRBV19 with TRBJ1-1; TRBD1 is a possible D gene (6 bases). This CDR3 has 14 amino acids. The germline gives CDR1 LNHDA, CDR2 SQIVND (reference sequence). Deletions cut 6 bases from V and 1 base from J, with 12 bases between. The CDR3 nucleotides are TGTGCCAGTAGAACGGGACATACGAACACTGAAGCTTTCTTT. Protein sequence: CASRTGHTNTEAFF.

The V and J genes are TRBV7-6 and TRBJ1-3, with 7 bases matching TRBD1. The CDR3 runs 15 residues. Germline loops: CDR1 SGHVS, CDR2 FNYEAQ. Trimming took 2 bases from V and 0 from J; bases not matched to a gene: 1. This CDR3 is CASSLWDSSGNTIYF. CDR3 coding DNA: TGTGCCAGCAGCTTATGGGACAGCTCTGGAAACACCATATATTTT.

V usage is TRBV7-2 and J usage is TRBJ2-6; 7 bases agree with TRBD1. In germline, CDR1 is SGHTA, CDR2 FQGNSA. The CDR3 spans 18 residues. V dropped 1 base and J dropped 2; count of bases not matched to a gene: 8. The DNA of the CDR3 is TGTGCCAGCAGCTTAGTAACCGGGACAGCGACTGGGGCCAACGTCCTGACTTTC. The encoded protein is CASSLVTGTATGANVLTF.

The chain combines TRBV4-1 with TRBJ1-4, with 7 bases that match TRBD1. Germline CDR1 MGHRA, CDR2 YSYEKL. The CDR3 runs 15 residues. The ends lost 1 base at V and 4 bases at J; junction bases unmatched: 3. CDR3 in amino acids: CASSQVTGVNEKLFF. In nucleotides, the CDR3 is TGCGCCAGCAGCCAAGTAACAGGGGTTAATGAAAAACTGTTTTTT.

This chain uses TRBV18 with TRBJ2-5; TRBD1 agrees at 11 bases. The end of the DNA is better explained by TRBJ2-7, so the J call may be wrong. The CDR3 loop spans 15 amino acids. Germline CDR1 is KGHSH and CDR2 is LQKENI. The CDR3 sequence: CASSPQGQGGTEQYF. As DNA, the CDR3 is TGTGCCAGCTCACCACAGGGACAGGGGGGAACCGAGCAGTACTTC.

The sample holds one count of this clone. This sequence joins TRBV18 and TRBJ2-7; D is ambiguous. Trimming removed 6 bases at V and 4 bases at J, with 13 bases between. CDR3 length: 13 amino acids. The V gene's germline CDR1 is KGHSH and CDR2 LQKENI. The CDR3 protein is CASSLRLEYEQYF. In DNA, the CDR3 is TGTGCCAGCTCCCTTCGTCTAGAGTACGAGCAGTACTTC.

V is TRBV9 and J is TRBJ2-5; 8 nucleotides align to TRBD1. CDR1 SGDLS and CDR2 YYNGEE come from the germline V gene. The CDR3 loop spans 14 amino acids. Trimming at V came to 0 bases and at J to 7 bases, leaving 5 bases not matched to a gene. The DNA for the CDR3 is TGTGCCAGCAGCGTAGAAGGACAGGGCGGGACCCAGTACTTC. Amino acids: CASSVEGQGGTQYF.

Turning to this clone: A read error may account for a junction end that differs from germline. V is TRBV10-3 and J is TRBJ2-5; tentative D call: TRBD1 (7 bases). Germline lookup yields CDR1 ENHRY and CDR2 SYGVKD. The CDR3 is 13 residues long. CDR3 nucleotides: TGTGCCGTCAGGGGGGAGGTGGGAGAGACCCAGTACTTC. It translates to CAVRGEVGETQYF.

The chain uses TRBV19 and TRBJ1-5; 8 bases agree with TRBD1. CDR1 and CDR2 from the germline V gene are LNHDA and SQIVND (reference sequence). V trimming: 3 bases; J trimming: 2 bases; junction bases outside the gene matches: 6. This CDR3 is 16 amino acids long. CDR3 coding DNA: TGTGCCAGTAGTATCAGGGGGCAAGGGGGCAATCAGCCCCAGCATTTT. It yields the protein CASSIRGQGGNQPQHF.

The V and J genes are TRBV7-2 and TRBJ2-5, with D tentatively TRBD2 (6 bases). CDR3 size: 11 residues. CDR1 is SGHTA, CDR2 FQGNSA, per germline. CDR3 residues: CAGGNQETQYF. The CDR3 bases are TGTGCTGGGGGGAACCAAGAGACCCAGTACTTC.

This clone was recorded a few times. The J gene is TRBJ2-1, the V gene TRBV14; D might be TRBD2 (6 bases). The CDR3 has 14 amino acids. V was clipped by 4 bases and J by 3 bases, with 10 bases between them. Germline loops: CDR1 SGHDN, CDR2 FVKESK. The CDR3 protein is CASSRVSGYNEQFF. The CDR3, as DNA: TGTGCCAGCAGCCGCGTTAGCGGCTACAATGAGCAGTTCTTC.

The chain uses TRBV6-5 and TRBJ1-4; D may be TRBD1 (6 bases). The V end was cut by 0 bases, the J end by 8 bases, with 13 bases between. The length of the CDR3 is 15 residues. CDR1 and CDR2 (germline): MNHEY, SVGAGI. CDR3 in DNA: TGTGCCAGCAGTTACTCAGGGGGGGTCCGGGAAAAACTGTTTTTT. It codes for CASSYSGGVREKLFF.

Note on this clone: At one end, the junction sequence differs from germline, possibly due to a read error. This chain connects TRBV28 to TRBJ2-5; tentatively, D is TRBD2 (5 bases). Per the germline V gene, CDR1 is MDHEN and CDR2 is SYDVKM. The CDR3 covers 11 residues. This CDR3 reads CASSLRERFNF. The CDR3 DNA reads as TGTGCCAGCAGTTTAAGGGAGCGGTTTAACTTC.

This clone has only one observation. The chain uses TRBV5-1 and TRBJ2-1, with 9 bases identical to TRBD2. With 0 bases clipped from V and 3 bases from J, the junction kept 4 bases outside the gene matches. Germline values: CDR1 SGHRS, CDR2 YFSETQ. CDR3 length equals 16 residues. Here the CDR3 reads CASSLGGSGSYNEQFF. CDR3 DNA sequence: TGCGCCAGCAGCTTGGGAGGTAGCGGGAGCTACAATGAGCAGTTCTTC.

V and J are TRBV7-2 and TRBJ2-3; the match to TRBD1 covers 10 bases. The CDR3 covers 14 residues. The germline gives CDR1 SGHTA, CDR2 FQGNSA. Germline trimming cut 5 bases from V and 5 bases from J; bases unmatched to any gene: 4. This chain's CDR3 is CASSRDRGGDTQYF. DNA of the CDR3: TGTGCCAGCAGCCGGGACAGGGGAGGAGATACGCAGTATTTT.

This clone is a singleton in its sample. The rearrangement uses TRBV7-3 and TRBJ2-6, with TRBD1 matching 8 bases. J was trimmed by 0 bases and V by 2 bases; bases with no gene match: 12. The length of the CDR3 is 20 residues. Germline CDR1 is SGHTA and CDR2 is FQGTGA. CDR3 protein: CASSLDSRTGLLSGANVLTF. In DNA, the CDR3 is TGTGCCAGCAGCTTAGATAGTAGGACAGGGCTTCTCTCTGGGGCCAACGTCCTGACTTTC.

The chain recombines TRBV30 with TRBJ1-4; 7 bases fit TRBD1. V dropped 3 bases and J dropped 8; count of bases not matched to a gene: 9. The germline V gene encodes CDR1 GTSNPN and CDR2 SVGIG (reference sequence). The CDR3 runs to 14 residues. CDR3 residues: CAWRDDRAGEKLFF. The CDR3 nucleotides are TGTGCCTGGAGGGATGACAGGGCTGGCGAAAAACTGTTTTTT.

There are a few counts of this clone. The rearrangement links TRBV7-3 to TRBJ1-3; a possible D gene is TRBD1 (6 bases). The germline CDR1 and CDR2 sequences are SGHTA and FQGTGA. The CDR3 runs 15 residues. Trimming removed 2 bases from V and 4 bases from J, with 12 bases in between. DNA of the CDR3: TGTGCCAGCAGCTTAGAAGCAGGGGTCGGAAACACCATATATTTT. Translating it yields CASSLEAGVGNTIYF.

This clone was picked up a small number of times. The chain is built from TRBV7-2 and TRBJ2-1, with 9 nucleotides matching TRBD2. Per the germline V gene, CDR1 is SGHTA and CDR2 is FQGNSA. With 5 bases clipped from V and 5 bases from J, the junction kept 4 bases outside the gene matches. The CDR3 totals 14 residues. CDR3 DNA sequence: TGTGCCAGCAGCCGAGGGACTAGCAACAATGAGCAGTTCTTC. Encoded protein: CASSRGTSNNEQFF.

The gene calls are TRBV9 and TRBJ2-7; TRBD1 matches at 7 bases. V shed 4 bases and J 1 base; nucleotides not matched to a gene: 8. The CDR3 runs to 15 residues. CDR1 and CDR2 from the germline V gene are SGDLS and YYNGEE. The CDR3: CASSPRDSRSYEQYF. For the CDR3, the DNA is TGTGCCAGCAGCCCCCGGGACAGCCGGTCCTACGAGCAGTACTTC.

The CDR3 reads CASSPGGADTQYF. DNA of the CDR3: TGTGCCAGCTCACCAGGGGGCGCAGATACGCAGTATTTT. This chain uses TRBV18 with TRBJ2-3, with D possibly TRBD1 on 6 matching bases. Trimming took off 2 bases at V and 4 bases at J, with 7 bases between the two ends. This CDR3 spans 13 amino acids. Germline lookup yields CDR1 KGHSH and CDR2 LQKENI. The full variable domain, in which reference TRBV18 and TRBJ2-3 provide the parts outside the CDR3, is NAGVMQNPRHLVRRRGQEARLRCSPMKGHSHVYWYRQLPEEGLKFMVYLQKENIIDESGMPKERFSAEFPKEGPSILRIQQVVRGDSAAYFCASSPGGADTQYFGPGTRLTVL.

The chain has TRBV11-2 and TRBJ1-1; 7 bases are a match to TRBD1. J was trimmed by 3 bases and V by 5 bases; bases with no gene match: 9. CDR3 size: 15 residues. From germline, CDR1 is SGHAT and CDR2 FQNNGV. The CDR3 region has the DNA TGTGCCAGCAGCCCACGACAGGGATTGGACACTGAAGCTTTCTTT. Its protein is CASSPRQGLDTEAFF.

The V call is TRBV5-4, the J call TRBJ1-2; TRBD1 is a possible D gene (5 bases). The CDR3 sequence is 13 residues long. V was trimmed by 2 bases and J by 7 bases, leaving 12 bases between them. The germline V gene has CDR1 SGHNT and CDR2 YYREEE (reference sequence). The CDR3 loop reads CASSLQRDSGYTF. The CDR3, as DNA: TGTGCCAGCAGCTTACAACGGGACTCTGGCTACACCTTC.

This clone is a singleton in its sample. The rearrangement uses TRBV7-3 and TRBJ2-2; the D is unclear. The germline V and J ends were trimmed by 5 bases and 0 bases, with 7 bases remaining between them. Germline V lookup: CDR1 SGHTA, CDR2 FQGTGA. This CDR3 is 14 amino acids long. The CDR3 sequence: CASSLIPNTGELFF. The CDR3 DNA is TGTGCCAGCAGCCTTATTCCGAACACCGGGGAGCTGTTTTTT.

The rearrangement uses TRBV29-1 and TRBJ2-2; weak D call: TRBD2 (6 bases). The CDR3 is 14 residues long. Trimming removed 4 bases from V and 7 bases from J, with 16 bases in between. CDR1 and CDR2 from the germline V gene are SQVTM and ANQGSEA. The CDR3 loop is CSVAVGGSDGELFF. DNA for the CDR3: TGCAGCGTTGCCGTGGGGGGTTCGGACGGGGAGCTGTTTTTT.

The chain has TRBV7-2 and TRBJ1-2; a possible D gene is TRBD1 (6 bases). V was trimmed by 3 bases and J by 7 bases, leaving 15 bases between them. This CDR3 comprises 14 residues. Germline V CDR1 and CDR2: SGHTA, FQGNSA. CDR3 protein: CASSLELRGSGYTF. The CDR3 DNA sequence: TGTGCCAGCAGCTTGGAATTGAGGGGGAGTGGCTACACCTTC. The entire variable domain, with the rest obtained from reference TRBV7-2 and TRBJ1-2, is as follows: GAGVSQSPSNKVTEKGKDVELRCDPISGHTALYWYRQSLGQGLEFLIYFQGNSAPDKSGLPSDRFSAERTGGSVSTLTIQRTQQEDSAVYLCASSLELRGSGYTFGSGTRLTVV.

The chain uses TRBV29-1 and TRBJ1-2; 7 bases match TRBD1. The J segment lost 2 bases and the V segment lost 7 bases, leaving 4 bases of the junction unmatched. This CDR3 has 12 residues. The V gene's germline CDR1 is SQVTM and CDR2 ANQGSEA. Written as DNA, the CDR3 is TGCAGCGCAGGGGACAGCAACTATGGCTACACCTTC. Translated, it gives CSAGDSNYGYTF.

The CDR3 is CASRREAGRTGELFF. The DNA for the CDR3 is TGTGCCAGCAGGAGAGAGGCAGGGAGGACCGGGGAGCTGTTTTTT. The rearrangement uses TRBV2 and TRBJ2-2; tentative D call: TRBD2 (6 bases). The germline gives CDR1 SNHLY, CDR2 FYNNEI. This CDR3 has 15 amino acids. The V end was cut by 6 bases, the J end by 5 bases, with 16 bases between.